The rows below give T cell receptor beta chains drawn from one sample of a study of beta chain features in type 1 diabetes. Libraries were prepared by immunoSEQ multiplex PCR; TCRdb keeps only in-frame clonotypes and omits some of them. The sample carries 900,000 or so clones, about a sixth recorded once. The sequenced material came from naive CD4+ T cells from blood. These receptors originate from a woman aged 18-30 years in good health. Each CDR3 is given with its conserved first and last residue. D genes are given only for firm matches. Only some rows state a clone size, as once, few, many or a class for expanded clones.

length: 12; size: .; D: .; J: TRBJ2-5; V: TRBV18; CDR3: CASSPGEETQYF; DNA: TGTGCCAGCTCACCCGGAGAAGAGACCCAGTACTTC
length: 11; size: .; D: .; J: TRBJ1-1; V: TRBV6-6; CDR3: CASKMGRAAFF; DNA: TGTGCCAGCAAAATGGGCAGGGCAGCTTTCTTT
length: 15; size: few; D: TRBD2; J: TRBJ2-7; V: TRBV7-2; CDR3: CASSLGLAGVYEQYF; DNA: TGTGCCAGCAGCTTAGGACTAGCGGGAGTCTACGAGCAGTACTTC
length: 13; size: .; D: .; J: TRBJ1-5; V: TRBV7-2; CDR3: CASSLLSYQPQHF; DNA: TGTGCCAGCAGCTTACTCAGTTATCAGCCCCAGCATTTT
length: 14; size: few; D: .; J: TRBJ1-3; V: TRBV10-3; CDR3: CAISPNTSGNTIYF; DNA: TGTGCCATCAGTCCTAACACCTCTGGAAACACCATATATTTT
length: 14; size: .; D: TRBD1; J: TRBJ2-7; V: TRBV10-3; CDR3: CAIRDDRGNYEQYF; DNA: TGTGCCATCAGAGACGACAGGGGAAACTACGAGCAGTACTTC
length: 15; size: .; D: .; J: TRBJ2-7; V: TRBV14; CDR3: CASSQGPRLPREQYF; DNA: TGTGCCAGCAGCCAAGGCCCCCGACTCCCTCGCGAGCAGTACTTC
length: 13; size: .; D: .; J: TRBJ2-3; V: TRBV9; CDR3: CASSVEFADTQYF; DNA: TGTGCCAGCAGCGTAGAGTTTGCAGATACGCAGTATTTT
length: 15; size: .; D: .; J: TRBJ1-5; V: TRBV6-5; CDR3: CASRFSGPLNQPQHF; DNA: TGTGCCAGCAGGTTCTCAGGACCTCTAAATCAGCCCCAGCATTTT
length: 14; size: few; D: .; J: TRBJ2-5; V: TRBV4-1; CDR3: CASSQELRGGTQYF; DNA: TGCGCCAGCAGCCAAGAACTTCGAGGCGGGACCCAGTACTTC
length: 15; size: few; D: TRBD2; J: TRBJ2-4; V: TRBV18; CDR3: CASSQLAGVKNIQYF; DNA: TGTGCCAGCTCACAACTAGCGGGAGTTAAAAACATTCAGTACTTC
length: 16; size: .; D: .; J: TRBJ2-7; V: TRBV6-5; CDR3: CASSYSKSGASYEQYF; DNA: TGTGCCAGCAGTTACTCAAAGTCCGGGGCAAGCTACGAGCAGTACTTC
length: 14; size: few; D: .; J: TRBJ2-1; V: TRBV6-6; CDR3: CASSRPPMSNEQFF; DNA: TGTGCCAGCAGTCGACCCCCAATGTCCAATGAGCAGTTCTTC
length: 13; size: .; D: .; J: TRBJ2-5; V: TRBV6-5; CDR3: CASSYVPSQTQYF; DNA: TGTGCCAGCAGTTACGTTCCGAGCCAAACCCAGTACTTC
length: 15; size: .; D: .; J: TRBJ2-4; V: TRBV6-5; CDR3: CASSYRRSGLNIQYF; DNA: TGTGCCAGCAGTTACCGACGGTCGGGCCTAAACATTCAGTACTTC
length: 14; size: .; D: .; J: TRBJ2-3; V: TRBV19; CDR3: CASSIERSTDTQYF; DNA: TGTGCCAGTAGTATTGAGCGGAGCACAGATACGCAGTATTTT
length: 13; size: few; D: .; J: TRBJ2-7; V: TRBV5-4; CDR3: CASSLDPSYEQYF; DNA: TGTGCCAGCAGCTTGGACCCCTCCTACGAGCAGTACTTC
length: 15; size: .; D: TRBD2; J: TRBJ2-7; V: TRBV9; CDR3: CASSVGTSGRGEQYF; DNA: TGTGCCAGCAGCGTAGGAACGAGCGGGAGGGGCGAGCAGTACTTC